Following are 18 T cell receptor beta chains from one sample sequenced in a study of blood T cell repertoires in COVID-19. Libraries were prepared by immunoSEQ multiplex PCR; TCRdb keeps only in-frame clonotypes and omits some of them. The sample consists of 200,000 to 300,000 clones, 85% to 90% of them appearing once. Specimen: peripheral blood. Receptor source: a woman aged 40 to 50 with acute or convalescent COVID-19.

CDR3 DNA sequence: TGTGCCACCAGCAGCCCAACTTCTAGGGGGGGTGAGCAGTTCTTC. It specifies CATSSPTSRGGEQFF. This chain links TRBV15 with TRBJ2-1; tentative D call: TRBD2 (7 bases). This CDR3 is 15 amino acids long. The ends were cut back, 3 bases at V and 9 bases at J, with 18 bases in the middle. In germline, CDR1 is LNHNV, CDR2 YYDKDF (reference sequence).

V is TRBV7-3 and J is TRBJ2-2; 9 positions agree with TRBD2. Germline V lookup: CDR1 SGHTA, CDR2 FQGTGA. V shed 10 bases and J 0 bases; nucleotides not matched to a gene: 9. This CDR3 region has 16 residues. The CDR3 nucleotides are TGTGCCACCTCCAAGCGGGGGGCTTCGAACACCGGGGAGCTGTTTTTT. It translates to CATSKRGASNTGELFF.

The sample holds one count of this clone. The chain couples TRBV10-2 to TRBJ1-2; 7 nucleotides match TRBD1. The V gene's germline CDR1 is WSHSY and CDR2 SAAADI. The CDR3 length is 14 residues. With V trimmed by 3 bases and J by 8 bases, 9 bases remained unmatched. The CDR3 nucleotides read TGCGCCAGCAGTGACTCGACAGGGATTATCGGCTACACCTTC. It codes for CASSDSTGIIGYTF.

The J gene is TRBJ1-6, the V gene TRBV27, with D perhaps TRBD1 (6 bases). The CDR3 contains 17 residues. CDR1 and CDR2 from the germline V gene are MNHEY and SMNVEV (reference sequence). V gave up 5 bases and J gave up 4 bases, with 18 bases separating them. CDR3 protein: CASSPPGGAFYNSPLHF. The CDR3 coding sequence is TGTGCCAGCAGTCCACCTGGGGGGGCATTTTATAATTCACCCCTCCACTTT.

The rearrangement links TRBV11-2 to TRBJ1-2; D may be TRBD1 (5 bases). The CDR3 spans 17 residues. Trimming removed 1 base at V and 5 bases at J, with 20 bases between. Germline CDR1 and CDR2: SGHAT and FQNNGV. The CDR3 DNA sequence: TGTGCCAGCAGCTTAGCCCTACCGGGCAGGGATCGGTATGGCTACACCTTC. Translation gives CASSLALPGRDRYGYTF. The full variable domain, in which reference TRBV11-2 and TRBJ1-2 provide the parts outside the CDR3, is EAGVAQSPRYKIIEKRQSVAFWCNPISGHATLYWYQQILGQGPKLLIQFQNNGVVDDSQLPKDRFSAERLKGVDSTLKIQPAKLEDSAVYLCASSLALPGRDRYGYTFGSGTRLTVV.

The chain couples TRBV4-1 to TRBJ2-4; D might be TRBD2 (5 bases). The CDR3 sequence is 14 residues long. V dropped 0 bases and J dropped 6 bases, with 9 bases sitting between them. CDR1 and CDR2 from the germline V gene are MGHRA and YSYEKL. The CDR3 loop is CASSQDLDLNIQYF. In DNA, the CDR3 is TGCGCCAGCAGCCAAGATCTGGACTTAAACATTCAGTACTTC.

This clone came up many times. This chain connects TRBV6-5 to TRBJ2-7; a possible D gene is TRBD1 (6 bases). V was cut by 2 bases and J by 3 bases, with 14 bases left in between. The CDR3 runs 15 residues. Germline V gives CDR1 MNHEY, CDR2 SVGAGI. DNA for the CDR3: TGTGCCAGCAGTTACCAGCGGACAGTACGCTACGAGCAGTACGTC. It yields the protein CASSYQRTVRYEQYV.

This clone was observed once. CDR3 loop: CASSAAGLGPTDTQYF. In nucleotides, the CDR3 is TGCGCCAGCAGCGCCGCCGGGTTAGGTCCCACAGATACGCAGTATTTT. This chain uses TRBV5-1 with TRBJ2-3; no firm D call. CDR3 length: 16 residues. Looked up from germline, CDR1 is SGHRS and CDR2 is YFSETQ. The ends were cut back, 4 bases at V and 2 bases at J, with 17 bases in the middle.

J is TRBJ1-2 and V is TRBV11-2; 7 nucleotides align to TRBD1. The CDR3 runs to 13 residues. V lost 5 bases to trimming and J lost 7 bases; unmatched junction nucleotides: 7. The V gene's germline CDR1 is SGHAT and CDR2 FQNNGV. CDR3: CASSLGQEGGYTF. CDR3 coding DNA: TGTGCCAGCAGCCTTGGACAGGAGGGTGGCTACACCTTC.

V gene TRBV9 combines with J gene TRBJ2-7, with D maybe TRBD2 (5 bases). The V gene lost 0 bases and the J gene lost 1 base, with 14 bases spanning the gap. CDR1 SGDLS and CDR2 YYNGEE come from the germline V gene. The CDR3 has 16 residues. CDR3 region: CASSVEWSGPSYEQYV. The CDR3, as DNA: TGTGCCAGCAGCGTAGAGTGGAGCGGTCCATCCTACGAGCAGTACGTC.

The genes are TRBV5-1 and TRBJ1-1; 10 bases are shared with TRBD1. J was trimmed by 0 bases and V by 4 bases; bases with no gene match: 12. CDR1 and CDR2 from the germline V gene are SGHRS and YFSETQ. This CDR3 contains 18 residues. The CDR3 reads CASSELGTGATLNTEAFF. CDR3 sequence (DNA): TGCGCCAGCAGCGAGTTAGGGACAGGGGCGACCTTGAACACTGAAGCTTTCTTT.

The CDR3 here is CASNTPATNEKLFF. CDR3 in DNA: TGTGCCAGCAATACACCCGCAACTAATGAAAAACTGTTTTTT. The chain uses TRBV6-5 and TRBJ1-4; D unresolved. The germline V gene has CDR1 MNHEY and CDR2 SVGAGI. V was shortened by 7 bases and J by 0 bases, with 9 bases between the two germline ends. The CDR3 covers 14 residues.

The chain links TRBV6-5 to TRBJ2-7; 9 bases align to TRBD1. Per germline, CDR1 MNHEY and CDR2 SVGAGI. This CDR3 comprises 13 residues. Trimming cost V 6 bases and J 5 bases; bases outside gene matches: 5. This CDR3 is CASSRDRDHEQYV. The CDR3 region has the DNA TGTGCCAGCAGCCGGGACAGGGACCACGAGCAGTACGTC.

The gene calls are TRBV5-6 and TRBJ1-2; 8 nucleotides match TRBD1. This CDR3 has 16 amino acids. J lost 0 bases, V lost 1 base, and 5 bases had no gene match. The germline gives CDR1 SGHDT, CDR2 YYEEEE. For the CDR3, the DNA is TGTGCCAGCAGCTTGAGAGGGACAGGCTCTAACTATGGCTACACCTTC. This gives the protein CASSLRGTGSNYGYTF.

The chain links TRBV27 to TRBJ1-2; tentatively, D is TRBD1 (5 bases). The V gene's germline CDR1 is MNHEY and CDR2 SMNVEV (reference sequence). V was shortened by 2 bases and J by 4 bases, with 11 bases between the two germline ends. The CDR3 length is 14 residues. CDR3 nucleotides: TGTGCCAGCAGTTTAACGCGGGGCGGCTATGGCTACACCTTC. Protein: CASSLTRGGYGYTF.

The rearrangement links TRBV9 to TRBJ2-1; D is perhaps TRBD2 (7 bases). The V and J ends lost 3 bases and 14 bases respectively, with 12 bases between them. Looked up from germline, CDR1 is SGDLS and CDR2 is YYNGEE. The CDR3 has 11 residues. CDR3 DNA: TGTGCCAGCAGCGCTACAGGGAGGGAGTTCTTC. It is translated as CASSATGREFF. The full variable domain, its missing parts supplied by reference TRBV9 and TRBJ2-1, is DSGVTQTPKHLITATGQRVTLRCSPRSGDLSVYWYQQSLDQGLQFLIQYYNGEERAKGNILERFSAQQFPDLHSELNLSSLELGDSALYFCASSATGREFFGPGTRLTVL.

The CDR3 sequence is CASSLNTEAFF. The DNA of the CDR3 is TGTGCCAGCAGCTTAAACACTGAAGCTTTCTTT. The chain recombines TRBV2 with TRBJ1-1, with unresolved D. There are 11 residues in the CDR3. CDR1 is SNHLY, CDR2 FYNNEI, per germline. Trimming took off 6 bases at V and 2 bases at J, with 4 bases between the two ends.

The CDR3 sequence: CASSYSPGNNQPQHF. Written as DNA, the CDR3 is TGTGCCAGCAGTTACTCCCCAGGGAACAATCAGCCCCAGCATTTT. This chain joins TRBV6-2 or TRBV6-3 and TRBJ1-5, with D possibly matching TRBD1 (5 bases). CDR1 is MNHEY and CDR2 is SVGEGT in the germline V gene. V was pared by 0 bases and J by 3 bases, with 9 bases between. The CDR3 spans 15 residues.